The 18 T cell receptor beta chains presented below share a single source sample, sequenced in a study of technical replicates of blood from a handful of donors. Libraries were prepared by immunoSEQ multiplex PCR; TCRdb keeps only in-frame clonotypes and omits some of them. The sample gives about 80,000 clones, 90% to 95% of which show up once; approximately 0.41% is in the top ten. Sample: T cells isolated from PBMCs. These receptors all stem from a human donor in good health.

V and J are TRBV9 and TRBJ1-2; no clear D gene. The germline V gene has CDR1 SGDLS and CDR2 YYNGEE. The CDR3 is 13 amino acids. V was shortened by 0 bases and J by 8 bases, with 11 bases between the two germline ends. CDR3 protein: CASSVDGVGGYTF. In nucleotides, the CDR3 is TGTGCCAGCAGCGTAGACGGGGTCGGCGGCTACACCTTC.

V usage is TRBV2 and J usage is TRBJ1-1; the D gene is possibly TRBD1 (6 bases). V was clipped by 6 bases and J by 5 bases, with 16 bases between them. This CDR3 comprises 14 residues. The V gene's germline CDR1 is SNHLY and CDR2 FYNNEI. CDR3 DNA sequence: TGTGCCAGCAGGACCAACCTAGGGGGAACTGAAGCTTTCTTT. This gives the protein CASRTNLGGTEAFF. Complete variable domain (other parts from reference TRBV2 and TRBJ1-1): EPEVTQTPSHQVTQMGQEVILRCVPISNHLYFYWYRQILGQKVEFLVSFYNNEISEKSEIFDDQFSVERPDGSNFTLKIRSTKLEDSAMYFCASRTNLGGTEAFFGQGTRLTVV.

This sequence joins TRBV6-6 and TRBJ2-7; D unclear. The CDR3 has 11 amino acids. V shed 5 bases and J shed 4 bases, with 6 bases lying between them. CDR1 is MNHNY and CDR2 is SVGAGI in the germline V gene (reference sequence). The CDR3 is CASSLYYEQYF. CDR3 bases: TGTGCCAGCAGTCTTTATTACGAGCAGTACTTC.

The V gene is TRBV19, the J gene TRBJ2-7, with TRBD1 matching 7 bases. The V segment lost 7 bases and the J segment 0 bases; nucleotides outside the gene matches: 3. CDR1 is LNHDA and CDR2 is SQIVND in the germline V gene (reference sequence). The CDR3 contains 13 residues. The CDR3 DNA is TGTGCCAGTACAAGACAGGGCTCCTACGAGCAGTACTTC. It translates to CASTRQGSYEQYF.

The chain combines TRBV11-3 with TRBJ2-2; D is ambiguous. The CDR3 length is 13 residues. Trimming stripped 2 bases from V and 1 base from J, with 2 bases between. Germline lookup yields CDR1 SGHNT and CDR2 YENEEA. For the CDR3, the DNA is TGTGCCAGCAGCTTACAGAACACCGGGGAGCTGTTTTTT. This translates into CASSLQNTGELFF.

This chain uses TRBV5-1 with TRBJ2-5; TRBD1 might be the D (5 bases). V was clipped by 0 bases and J by 4 bases, with 10 bases between them. This CDR3 spans 14 amino acids. Germline V lookup: CDR1 SGHRS, CDR2 YFSETQ. CDR3 DNA: TGCGCCAGCAGCTTGGACCAGGGAAGAGAGACCCAGTACTTC. Amino acids: CASSLDQGRETQYF.

This rearrangement joins TRBV2 to TRBJ1-5, with D perhaps matching TRBD1 (5 bases). Trimming removed 5 bases at V and 0 bases at J, with 17 bases between. Germline CDR1 is SNHLY and CDR2 is FYNNEI. There are 17 residues in the CDR3. CDR3 amino acids: CASSRGGRSLSNQPQHF. Here the CDR3 DNA reads TGTGCCAGCAGTCGGGGGGGACGGAGTCTTAGCAATCAGCCCCAGCATTTT.

This chain joins TRBV10-3 and TRBJ1-5, with TRBD1 matching over 7 bases. This CDR3 comprises 15 residues. Trimming at V came to 0 bases and at J to 4 bases, leaving 3 bases not matched to a gene. Germline CDR1 is ENHRY and CDR2 is SYGVKD. CDR3 bases: TGTGCCATCAGTGAGTCGACAGGGTATAATCAGCCCCAGCATTTT. Translated: CAISESTGYNQPQHF.

The chain is built from TRBV14 and TRBJ2-2; D gene unclear. The CDR3 runs 13 residues. Germline values: CDR1 SGHDN, CDR2 FVKESK. Trimming cost V 1 base and J 6 bases, with 6 bases left between them. The CDR3, as DNA: TGTGCCAGCAGCCAAGTCGAGTCCGGGGAGCTGTTTTTT. As protein: CASSQVESGELFF.

V and J are TRBV9 and TRBJ2-1; 7 nucleotides align to TRBD1. The CDR3 consists of 14 residues. V was clipped by 3 bases and J by 3 bases; unmatched bases: 3. CDR1 SGDLS and CDR2 YYNGEE come from the germline V gene. CDR3 sequence (DNA): TGTGCCAGCAGCGCGTCAGGGGGCTACAATGAGCAGTTCTTC. Translating gives CASSASGGYNEQFF.

V gene TRBV9 combines with J gene TRBJ2-1; tentative D call: TRBD1 (6 bases). CDR1 is SGDLS and CDR2 is YYNGEE in the germline V gene. Trimming left V 4 bases short and J 4 bases short, with 18 bases between. This CDR3 has 16 amino acids. The CDR3 here is CASSPMTGLTYNEQFF. CDR3 DNA sequence: TGTGCCAGCAGCCCAATGACAGGCCTGACATACAATGAGCAGTTCTTC.

The chain joins TRBV6-5 to TRBJ2-1, with TRBD2 matching 8 bases. V shed 6 bases, J shed 9 bases, and the junction held 10 bases outside the gene matches. Germline CDR1 reads MNHEY; CDR2 reads SVGAGI. The CDR3 sequence is 14 residues long. Here the CDR3 DNA reads TGTGCCAGCAGCCCTAATCGGGCGGGAGGTGAGCAGTTCTTC. Translating it yields CASSPNRAGGEQFF.

The V call is TRBV7-9, the J call TRBJ2-5; tentatively, D is TRBD1 (5 bases). Looked up from germline, CDR1 is SEHNR and CDR2 is FQNEAQ (reference sequence). The CDR3 covers 16 residues. V lost 3 bases and J lost 1, with 15 bases in between. CDR3 sequence: CASSFLPGLSQETQYF. CDR3 DNA sequence: TGTGCCAGCAGCTTTTTGCCAGGGCTGTCCCAAGAGACCCAGTACTTC.

The chain uses TRBV10-2 and TRBJ1-1; the D gene is possibly TRBD1 (6 bases). CDR3 length: 17 residues. Germline V gene data show CDR1 as WSHSY and CDR2 as SAAADI. Deletions cut 0 bases from V and 0 bases from J, with 14 bases between. The CDR3: CASSESGRGVMNTEAFF. The CDR3 DNA sequence: TGCGCCAGCAGTGAGTCGGGCAGGGGTGTAATGAACACTGAAGCTTTCTTT.

The table lists this clone with a count of one. The V and J genes are TRBV5-4 and TRBJ2-7; D not certain. Trimming removed 0 bases at V and 3 bases at J, with 13 bases between. CDR3 length equals 15 residues. Germline V lookup: CDR1 SGHNT, CDR2 YYREEE (reference sequence). The CDR3 is CASSLESVAYYEQYF. The CDR3 DNA follows: TGTGCCAGCAGCTTGGAATCAGTGGCTTACTACGAGCAGTACTTC.

This clone was counted a single time. The CDR3 DNA reads TGTGCCAGCAGGACGACAGGGGCAGAGCCCCAGCATTTT. Protein: CASRTTGAEPQHF. The J gene is TRBJ1-5, the V gene TRBV6-6; 8 nucleotides match TRBD1. The V and J ends lost 6 bases and 8 bases, in that order; junction bases with no gene match: 6. The germline gives CDR1 MNHNY, CDR2 SVGAGI (reference sequence). This CDR3 is built from 13 residues.

The rearrangement links TRBV6-6 to TRBJ1-4, with TRBD1 as a possible D gene (6 bases). Looked up from germline, CDR1 is MNHNY and CDR2 is SVGAGI (reference sequence). With 10 bases removed from V and 7 bases from J, the gap between germline ends came to 19 bases. CDR3 length: 14 residues. The CDR3 DNA reads as TGTGCCACCTTTCTCGGGGGGCCGGGTGAAAAACTGTTTTTT. Residues: CATFLGGPGEKLFF.

The V gene is TRBV6-1, the J gene TRBJ2-7; D is unresolved. The CDR3 contains 13 residues. From germline, CDR1 is MNHNS and CDR2 SASEGT. With 8 bases removed from V and 0 bases from J, the gap between germline ends came to 11 bases. CDR3 in DNA: TGTGCCAGCGAAGACATCCACTCCTACGAGCAGTACTTC. As protein: CASEDIHSYEQYF.